A selection of T cell receptor beta chains follows, all from one sample in a study of blood T cell repertoires in COVID-19. The method was immunoSEQ multiplex PCR; TCRdb's version includes in-frame clones alone and lacks a portion of them. The table lists about 83,000 clones, 85% to 90% of them singletons. The sample taken for sequencing was peripheral blood. The receptor source for this set is an elderly man with active or convalescent COVID-19. Each CDR3 is given without its conserved first and last residue. Each record gives: V gene, clone size, J gene, CDR3 protein. A row's size may be missing; if present it is once, few, many or a size class.

V: TRBV7-2; size: -; J: TRBJ2-5; CDR3: ASSSGSTGETQY
V: TRBV5-1; size: -; J: TRBJ1-1; CDR3: ASSLADSWNTEAF
V: TRBV12-3/TRBV12-4; size: few; J: TRBJ1-2; CDR3: ASSGGIGYT
V: TRBV5-1; size: -; J: TRBJ2-2; CDR3: ASRLTGTNTGELF
V: TRBV19; size: -; J: TRBJ1-3; CDR3: ASVLTGDLGNTIY
V: TRBV28; size: -; J: TRBJ2-3; CDR3: ASSWSDTQY
V: TRBV5-1; size: few; J: TRBJ1-4; CDR3: ASTGAGENEKLF
V: TRBV6-5; size: -; J: TRBJ1-2; CDR3: ASSYSTVAGYT
V: TRBV6-4; size: -; J: TRBJ2-2; CDR3: ASSDGASGNTGELF
V: TRBV21-1; size: -; J: TRBJ1-6; CDR3: ASSTKVDRSSYNSPLH
V: TRBV9; size: few; J: TRBJ2-5; CDR3: ASSQGTSGWETQY
V: TRBV4-1; size: -; J: TRBJ2-3; CDR3: ASSQEGQGATDTQY
V: TRBV2; size: -; J: TRBJ1-6; CDR3: ASSSQTVNSPLH
V: TRBV23-1; size: -; J: TRBJ1-6; CDR3: AAQDGSFNSPLH
V: TRBV10-1; size: -; J: TRBJ1-1; CDR3: ASRAPRGRYTEAF
V: TRBV2; size: once; J: TRBJ1-5; CDR3: ASSENSHGGNQPQH
V: TRBV3-1/TRBV3-2; size: -; J: TRBJ2-3; CDR3: ASTPAGGPGDTQY
V: TRBV11-2; size: -; J: TRBJ2-5; CDR3: ASSLGALAGAGSETQY
V: TRBV2; size: -; J: TRBJ1-4; CDR3: ASSAQARNEKLF
V: TRBV13; size: -; J: TRBJ2-1; CDR3: ASSLERQTSSYNEQF
V: TRBV12-3/TRBV12-4; size: -; J: TRBJ2-1; CDR3: ASSFQNYNEQF
V: TRBV18; size: -; J: TRBJ1-2; CDR3: ASSPGTVNYGYT
V: TRBV6-5; size: -; J: TRBJ1-5; CDR3: ASSHVDRENQPQH
V: TRBV18; size: -; J: TRBJ1-1; CDR3: ASSPGLGGTEAF
V: TRBV10-3; size: -; J: TRBJ1-1; CDR3: AISDRGQGAAAF
V: TRBV18; size: -; J: TRBJ1-1; CDR3: ASSPTGQGARAAF
V: TRBV7-2; size: once; J: TRBJ1-4; CDR3: ASSEQRKNEKLF
V: TRBV6-5; size: -; J: TRBJ2-3; CDR3: ASSQLAGFTDTQY
V: TRBV19; size: few; J: TRBJ1-5; CDR3: ASSISGQPQH
V: TRBV5-1; size: -; J: TRBJ1-1; CDR3: ASRAGLGTEAF
V: TRBV19; size: once; J: TRBJ2-1; CDR3: ASRTSGPSYNEQF
V: TRBV2; size: -; J: TRBJ1-2; CDR3: AGVQGEFNYGYT
V: TRBV7-8; size: -; J: TRBJ2-1; CDR3: ASSLVPLYNEQF
V: TRBV27; size: -; J: TRBJ1-6; CDR3: ASSLENNNSPLH
V: TRBV2; size: -; J: TRBJ2-3; CDR3: ASSERANRNTDTQY
V: TRBV27; size: -; J: TRBJ1-1; CDR3: ASSRMRTNTEAF
V: TRBV19; size: -; J: TRBJ2-2; CDR3: ASSTGDGNTGELF
V: TRBV11-2; size: -; J: TRBJ1-1; CDR3: ASSSGTGYGDEAF
V: TRBV3-1/TRBV3-2; size: -; J: TRBJ1-3; CDR3: ASSSRDSGNTIY
V: TRBV6-6; size: -; J: TRBJ1-1; CDR3: ASSYGARGWETEAF
V: TRBV5-1; size: -; J: TRBJ2-1; CDR3: ASTQLAAYNEQF